The clone carrying this TCR beta chain has just one count. The antigen is undetermined. This specimen belongs to a study of CD8 T cells in Susac syndrome. Study-level points and caveats: An acknowledgment was made by the study that its TCR sequencing and HLA analysis involved relatively few individuals.

Sequencing of TCR beta, carried out with a high-throughput approach, was applied to CD8+ and CD4+ T cells from the blood. Healthy donors constituted the control group, matched for age and sex. 0.5 to 1 ug RNA was reverse transcribed with random hexamers. Amplification of TCR beta CDR3 was carried out by immunoSEQ multiplex PCR, which covered 54 Vbeta and 13 Jbeta segments. TCRdb fed the immunoSEQ multiplex PCR reads into MiXCR, producing one record per CDR3 protein. The table lists about 190,000 distinct CDR3 sequences, approximately 95% of them singletons. The V gene's germline CDR1 is SGHTA and CDR2 FQGNSA. V dropped 0 bases and J dropped 4 bases, with 9 bases sitting between them. CDR3 length equals 14 residues.

Sequencing was done on a sample of CD4+ T cells from PBMCs. V gene TRBV7-2 combines with J gene TRBJ1-1; tentative D call: TRBD1 (5 bases). The sequence came from a human donor in good health. This CDR3 is CASSLARAGTEAFF. The CDR3 region has the DNA TGTGCCAGCAGCTTAGCCAGGGCCGGCACTGAAGCTTTCTTT.